This TCR beta chain was identified in a study of shared clonotypes between healthy human individuals. Clones were read by immunoSEQ multiplex PCR, and TCRdb kept only the in-frame ones, dropping some. This sample carries millions of clones, 95% of them seen once, and the ten largest clones take approximately 0.13%. A CD45RA+ naive subset and a CD45RA-negative memory subset were split from CD4+ cells. Germline values: CDR1 KGHSH, CDR2 LQKENI. The CDR3 extends over 14 amino acids. The junction had 2 bases not matched to a gene; V was cut back by 4 bases and J by 0 bases. The chain employs TRBV18 and TRBJ2-7, with 8 bases aligning to TRBD2. The sequencing sample was made of naive CD4+ T cells sorted from blood. Subset noted: CD45RA+ positively selected. This receptor was identified in a man younger than 30 in good health. CDR3: CASSLLADSYEQYF. CDR3 coding DNA: TGTGCCAGCTCACTACTAGCGGACTCCTACGAGCAGTACTTC.